This T cell receptor beta chain originates from a study of control samples from healthy donors and cancer patients. Germline V gene data show CDR1 as LNHDA and CDR2 as SQIVND (reference sequence). V trimming: 4 bases; J trimming: 6 bases; junction bases outside the gene matches: 12. The CDR3 runs 17 residues. TCRdb keeps only in-frame clones here, not all; method: immunoSEQ multiplex PCR. The table includes about 120,000 clones, about 95% detected once. The chain uses TRBV19 and TRBJ1-2, with 12 bases matching TRBD1. The TCR comes from a man in his thirties or forties in good health. Sequencing was performed on blood. DNA of the CDR3: TGTGCCAGTAGTACCCGCCCCGGGACAGGGGGCAGGGATGGCTACACCTTC. It encodes CASSTRPGTGGRDGYTF.